This TCR beta chain was identified during a study of blood T cells in healthy people across ages. General study points: No conclusive comparison of naive versus antigen-experienced cells was possible with unsorted PBMCs. Age brought a roughly linear fall in TCR beta diversity measured per million T cells.

A note on this clonotype: Antigen: not known.

V dropped 3 bases and J dropped 5 bases, with 10 bases sitting between them. The length of the CDR3 is 13 residues. With a J-beta primer mix and a sample-barcoded 5' primer, a second PCR ran 7 to 11 cycles. From each sample, at least 2.5 million paired-end reads containing CDR3 were obtained. TCRdb re-analysed the 5' RACE reads in MiXCR, keeping a single row per CDR3 protein. The sample consists of 1.5 million to 1.8 million distinct CDR3 sequences, under 55% of them appearing once. This TCR was recovered from a young woman in good health. The sample taken for sequencing was blood. This chain links TRBV12-3 or TRBV12-4 with TRBJ1-1; D gene ambiguous. Here the CDR3 DNA reads TGTGCCAGCAGTTTGTGGCGAGGAACTGAAGCTTTCTTT. It specifies CASSLWRGTEAFF.